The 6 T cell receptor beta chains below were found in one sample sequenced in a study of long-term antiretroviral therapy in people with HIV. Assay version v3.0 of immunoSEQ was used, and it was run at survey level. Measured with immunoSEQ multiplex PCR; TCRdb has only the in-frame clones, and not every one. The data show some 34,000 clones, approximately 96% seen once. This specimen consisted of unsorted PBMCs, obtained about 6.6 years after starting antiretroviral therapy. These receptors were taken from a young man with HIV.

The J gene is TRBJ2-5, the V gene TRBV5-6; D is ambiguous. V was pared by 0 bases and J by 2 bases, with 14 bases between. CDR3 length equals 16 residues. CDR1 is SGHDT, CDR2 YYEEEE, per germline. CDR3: CASSLVDNIFQETQYF. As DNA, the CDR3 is TGTGCCAGCAGCTTGGTTGACAATATTTTTCAAGAGACCCAGTACTTC.

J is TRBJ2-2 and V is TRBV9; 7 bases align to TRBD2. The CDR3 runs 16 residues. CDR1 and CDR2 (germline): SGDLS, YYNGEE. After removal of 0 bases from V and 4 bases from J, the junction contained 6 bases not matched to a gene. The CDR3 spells CASSVAAGEGTGELFF. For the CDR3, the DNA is TGTGCCAGCAGCGTAGCTGCGGGGGAAGGCACCGGGGAGCTGTTTTTT.

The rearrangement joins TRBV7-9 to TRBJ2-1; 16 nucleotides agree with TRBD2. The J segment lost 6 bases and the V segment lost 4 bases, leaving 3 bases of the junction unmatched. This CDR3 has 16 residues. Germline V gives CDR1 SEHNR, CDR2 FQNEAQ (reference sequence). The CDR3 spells CASSYGTSGGVNEQFF. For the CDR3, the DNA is TGTGCCAGCAGCTACGGGACTAGCGGGGGGGTCAATGAGCAGTTCTTC.

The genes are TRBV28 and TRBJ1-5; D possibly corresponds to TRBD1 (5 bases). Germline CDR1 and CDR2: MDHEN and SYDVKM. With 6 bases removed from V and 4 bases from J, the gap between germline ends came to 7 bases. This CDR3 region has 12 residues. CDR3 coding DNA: TGTGCCAGCAGGGAGGGGAATCAGCCCCAGCATTTT. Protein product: CASREGNQPQHF.

The CDR3 sequence is CASSQDSGYNEQFF. CDR3 DNA: TGTGCCAGCAGCCAAGATTCCGGATACAATGAGCAGTTCTTC. The chain links TRBV14 to TRBJ2-1, with no clear D. CDR3 length equals 14 residues. V was clipped by 0 bases and J by 4 bases, with 7 bases between them. From germline, CDR1 is SGHDN and CDR2 FVKESK. The full variable domain, rest sourced from reference TRBV14 and TRBJ2-1, is EAGVTQFPSHSVIEKGQTVTLRCDPISGHDNLYWYRRVMGKEIKFLLHFVKESKQDESGMPNNRFLAERTGGTYSTLKVQPAELEDSGVYFCASSQDSGYNEQFFGPGTRLTVL.

The CDR3 here is CASSHSGGIDTQYF. The CDR3 nucleotides are TGTGCCAGCAGTCACAGCGGGGGCATAGATACGCAGTATTTT. V gene TRBV7-6 combines with J gene TRBJ2-3, with 8 positions matching TRBD2. CDR1 and CDR2 (germline): SGHVS, FNYEAQ. This CDR3 region has 14 residues. The V and J ends lost 6 bases and 5 bases, in that order; junction bases with no gene match: 7. The variable domain in full, completed from reference TRBV7-6 and TRBJ2-3, reads GAGVSQSPRYKVTKRGQDVALRCDPISGHVSLYWYRQALGQGPEFLTYFNYEAQQDKSGLPNDRFSAERPEGSISTLTIQRTEQRDSAMYRCASSHSGGIDTQYFGPGTRLTVL.